These 14 T cell receptor beta chains share one sample of origin, sequenced in a study of OX40 agonist ivuxolimab in advanced cancers. The method was immunoSEQ multiplex PCR; TCRdb's version includes in-frame clones alone and lacks a portion of them. Among over 70,000 clones listed, 86% were seen once. The material was CD4+ or CD8+ T cells sorted from blood, obtained in a trial of the OX40 agonist ivuxolimab. Every receptor here comes from an adult with an advanced solid tumor such as melanoma, head and neck, liver or kidney cancer.

CDR3: CASSTVAPGTSEKLFF. CDR3 nucleotide sequence: TGTGCCAGCAGCACTGTGGCTCCCGGGACATCAGAAAAACTGTTTTTT. The genes are TRBV5-8 and TRBJ1-4; TRBD1 is a possible D gene (6 bases). CDR3 length: 16 amino acids. Between the trimmed V and J ends, which lost 4 bases and 8 bases, there was a span of 21 bases. The germline CDR1 and CDR2 sequences are SGHTS and YDEGEE.

The chain combines TRBV4-2 with TRBJ2-1, with D tentatively TRBD2 (6 bases). V was cut by 2 bases and J by 4 bases, with 12 bases left in between. Germline CDR1 reads LGHNA; CDR2 reads YNFKEQ. This CDR3 contains 15 residues. Written as DNA, the CDR3 is TGTGCCAGCAGCCAACCGACTAGTAGGTACAATGAGCAGTTCTTC. Translating it yields CASSQPTSRYNEQFF.

This chain uses TRBV30 with TRBJ2-7; D remains unclear. With 2 bases removed from V and 4 bases from J, the gap between germline ends came to 6 bases. Germline values: CDR1 GTSNPN, CDR2 SVGIG (reference sequence). This CDR3 spans 11 amino acids. CDR3: CAWSTGYEQYF. For the CDR3, the DNA is TGTGCCTGGAGTACGGGTTACGAGCAGTACTTC.

The CDR3 reads CASSSNYRSNRKASYEQYF. The CDR3 nucleotides are TGCGCCAGCAGCTCTAACTACAGGAGTAATCGGAAAGCCTCCTACGAGCAGTACTTC. V and J are TRBV5-1 and TRBJ2-7, with D perhaps matching TRBD1 (5 bases). CDR1 SGHRS and CDR2 YFSETQ come from the germline V gene. This CDR3 has 19 amino acids. The germline V and J ends were trimmed by 3 bases and 0 bases, with 25 bases remaining between them.

The genes are TRBV27 and TRBJ1-4; no firm D call. CDR3 length: 16 residues. The V end was cut by 8 bases, the J end by 4 bases, with 20 bases between. Per germline, CDR1 MNHEY and CDR2 SMNVEV (reference sequence). CDR3 region: CASLPQAGTLNEKLFF. DNA of the CDR3: TGTGCCAGCCTCCCCCAGGCCGGAACTCTTAATGAAAAACTGTTTTTT.

This chain joins TRBV30 and TRBJ2-6; D is undetermined. Trimming removed 8 bases from V and 4 bases from J, with 15 bases in between. There are 14 residues in the CDR3. Germline V gives CDR1 GTSNPN, CDR2 SVGIG (reference sequence). The CDR3 DNA reads TGTGCCACTGACCGGATATACGGGGCCAACGTCCTGACTTTC. Its protein is CATDRIYGANVLTF.

The chain carries TRBV5-1 and TRBJ1-3; 8 bases are a match to TRBD1. V shed 4 bases and J 4 bases; nucleotides not matched to a gene: 4. There are 14 residues in the CDR3. The germline gives CDR1 SGHRS, CDR2 YFSETQ. The CDR3 loop reads CASSTGGMGNTIYF. The DNA of the CDR3 is TGCGCCAGCAGCACAGGGGGGATGGGAAACACCATATATTTT.

This chain joins TRBV10-3 and TRBJ2-1, with D possibly matching TRBD1 (6 bases). The germline V gene encodes CDR1 ENHRY and CDR2 SYGVKD. Between the trimmed V and J ends, which lost 5 bases and 7 bases, there was a span of 15 bases. This CDR3 is 14 amino acids long. CDR3 sequence: CAISSQGAVNEQFF. DNA for the CDR3: TGTGCCATCAGTTCACAGGGTGCGGTGAATGAGCAGTTCTTC.

The genes are TRBV5-8 and TRBJ2-3; D remains unclear. The ends were cut back, 0 bases at V and 3 bases at J, with 8 bases in the middle. This CDR3 has 14 amino acids. Germline assignment: CDR1 SGHTS and CDR2 YDEGEE. CDR3 in DNA: TGTGCCAGCAGCTTGGATCCCGAGACAGATACGCAGTATTTT. Translation: CASSLDPETDTQYF.

The V call is TRBV28, the J call TRBJ2-4; a possible D gene is TRBD2 (5 bases). The CDR3 has 13 residues. Germline assignment: CDR1 MDHEN and CDR2 SYDVKM. Trimming stripped 6 bases from V and 1 base from J, with 7 bases between. CDR3 sequence: CASRGSAKNIQYF. CDR3 nucleotide sequence: TGTGCCAGCAGGGGGAGCGCCAAAAACATTCAGTACTTC.

This chain joins TRBV2 and TRBJ2-2; 7 bases are a match to TRBD2. The CDR3 covers 17 residues. V shed 4 bases and J 7 bases; nucleotides not matched to a gene: 15. Germline V gene lookup returns CDR1 SNHLY and CDR2 FYNNEI. DNA for the CDR3: TGTGCCAGCAGTGGATTGACTAGCACGCCGAGAGGCGGGGAGCTGTTTTTT. Amino acid sequence: CASSGLTSTPRGGELFF. The variable domain in full, with the rest retrieved from reference TRBV2 and TRBJ2-2, is EPEVTQTPSHQVTQMGQEVILRCVPISNHLYFYWYRQILGQKVEFLVSFYNNEISEKSEIFDDQFSVERPDGSNFTLKIRSTKLEDSAMYFCASSGLTSTPRGGELFFGEGSRLTVL.

The CDR3 DNA reads as TGTGCCAGCAGCTATGACAGGGCCTCCTACAATGAGCAGTTCTTC. This gives the protein CASSYDRASYNEQFF. The rearrangement links TRBV7-2 to TRBJ2-1, with TRBD1 matching 7 bases. The junction had 3 bases not matched to a gene; V was cut back by 4 bases and J by 0 bases. CDR1 SGHTA and CDR2 FQGNSA come from the germline V gene. CDR3 length: 15 amino acids.

The V call is TRBV19, the J call TRBJ1-6, with 7 bases identical to TRBD1. Germline V gives CDR1 LNHDA, CDR2 SQIVND (reference sequence). V trimming: 5 bases; J trimming: 8 bases; junction bases outside the gene matches: 9. The CDR3 totals 15 residues. The CDR3 DNA reads as TGTGCCAGTAGTCCGAAGGGGGCGAGGGATTCACCCCTCCACTTT. Its protein product is CASSPKGARDSPLHF.

The chain links TRBV9 to TRBJ2-5; the match to TRBD1 covers 7 bases. J lost 6 bases, V lost 4 bases, and 9 bases had no gene match. CDR1 and CDR2 from the germline V gene are SGDLS and YYNGEE. The CDR3 is made up of 14 amino acids. CDR3 DNA: TGTGCCAGCAGCCCTGGGACAGTTCTTCAGACCCAGTACTTC. Translated, it gives CASSPGTVLQTQYF.